This section outlines one TCR beta chain sequence together with its context. This clonotype was detected many times. Its antigen remains unidentified. Base-call qualities are not available, and no considerably larger clone is one nucleotide away. Healthy controls were blood bank volunteers in Maryland, USA. For the unsorted PBMC libraries, 2 million PBMCs were stored in RNAlater at -80 degrees C until RNA extraction and were used to generate the libraries. Peripheral blood was subjected to Ficoll-Hypaque density gradient centrifugation to isolate PBMCs, which were then cryopreserved in liquid nitrogen. This specimen belongs to a study of neurological immune-mediated disorders (dated by TCRdb to about 2019). Regarding the research as a whole: Peripheral blood TCR-beta repertoires from HTLV-I-associated myelopathy (HAM/TSP) patients, multiple sclerosis patients and healthy controls were compared by UMI-based sequencing. Longitudinal samples, technical triplicates and paired sorted CD4+ and CD8+ T-cell subsets, alongside PBMC samples, were included among the 106 TCR-beta libraries. The cohort was made up of 68 subjects, consisting of roughly 15 HAM/TSP patients, 34 multiple sclerosis patients and 20 or so healthy controls. Here is what the overall study found, with its caveats: TCR clonal expansion was greatest in HAM/TSP patients and smallest in MS patients, who ranked below even healthy controls. No identical CDR3 amino acid sequences were found to be shared among expanded clones across subjects, suggesting that TCR-beta repertoires were private in all groups.

V ends up 5 bases short and J 5 bases short, with an unmatched junction base count of 5. The cysteine opens and the phenylalanine closes a CDR3 of 12 amino acids. Just the 36-base CDR3 DNA is kept, in frame starting at base 1. The CDR1 and CDR2 encoded by the germline V gene (reference sequence) are DFQATT and SNEGSKA. cDNA synthesis used template-switch 5'RACE with a primer carrying a 10-nucleotide random unique molecular identifier tagging each TCR transcript. Over 170 million TCR-beta sequences, covering 15-18 subjects, were produced in each sequencing run. Total RNA was extracted with the RNeasy kit. The KAPA Real-time Library Amplification kit was used to amplify TCR-beta VDJ regions with primers targeting the TCR constant region and the 5'RACE anchor. A first PCR added sample indexes and Illumina adaptors, and a second PCR then raised library yield. After Ampure bead purification, the TCR product of roughly 650 bp was size-selected on a 2% E-gel SizeSelection system. Before pooling, library quality was checked on a Bioanalyzer, concentration was measured with Qubit, and libraries were quantified with the Kapa Library Quantification kit. An Illumina HiSeq 2500 sequenced the libraries paired-end 2 x 150 bp. To increase sequence diversity, roughly 25-31% phiX was spiked into each library pool. The source study handled its data this way. Quality-filtered reads were processed with the UMI-based MiGEC pipeline, and over 85% of raw TCR sequences were removed by the MiGEC pipeline during error correction. VDJ genes were aligned to IMGT germline references, and clonotypes were defined by unique CDR3 amino acid sequence plus V-J genes. Clonal expansion, Shannon diversity, and CDR3 relatedness (CalcPairwiseDistances, ClusterSamples) were evaluated with VDJtools, and phylogenetic trees were built with CLCbio workbench. Clones with at least 8 unique UMIs were defined as expanded, with this threshold being based on coefficient-of-variation modelling across technical triplicates. TCRdb cleaned the public reads at Q25 with fastp, built clones with MiXCR and kept in-frame beta chains. A single entry per CDR3 protein holds the most common genes and DNA from its merged rows. In this record, the V and J calls reflect TCRdb's handling and not the investigators' own analysis. The sample profile shows around 47,000 distinct CDR3 sequences; 12% of them were found once. About 1.3% of the sample belongs to the ten largest clones.

The chain employs TRBV20-1 and TRBJ2-7, with TRBD2 identical over 8 junction bases. This receptor was obtained from a female donor in good health. Sequencing was done on a sample of PBMCs. Here the CDR3 is given as CSAGTRIDEQYF. In nucleotide form, the sequence is TGCAGTGCTGGGACTAGAATCGACGAGCAGTACTTC.